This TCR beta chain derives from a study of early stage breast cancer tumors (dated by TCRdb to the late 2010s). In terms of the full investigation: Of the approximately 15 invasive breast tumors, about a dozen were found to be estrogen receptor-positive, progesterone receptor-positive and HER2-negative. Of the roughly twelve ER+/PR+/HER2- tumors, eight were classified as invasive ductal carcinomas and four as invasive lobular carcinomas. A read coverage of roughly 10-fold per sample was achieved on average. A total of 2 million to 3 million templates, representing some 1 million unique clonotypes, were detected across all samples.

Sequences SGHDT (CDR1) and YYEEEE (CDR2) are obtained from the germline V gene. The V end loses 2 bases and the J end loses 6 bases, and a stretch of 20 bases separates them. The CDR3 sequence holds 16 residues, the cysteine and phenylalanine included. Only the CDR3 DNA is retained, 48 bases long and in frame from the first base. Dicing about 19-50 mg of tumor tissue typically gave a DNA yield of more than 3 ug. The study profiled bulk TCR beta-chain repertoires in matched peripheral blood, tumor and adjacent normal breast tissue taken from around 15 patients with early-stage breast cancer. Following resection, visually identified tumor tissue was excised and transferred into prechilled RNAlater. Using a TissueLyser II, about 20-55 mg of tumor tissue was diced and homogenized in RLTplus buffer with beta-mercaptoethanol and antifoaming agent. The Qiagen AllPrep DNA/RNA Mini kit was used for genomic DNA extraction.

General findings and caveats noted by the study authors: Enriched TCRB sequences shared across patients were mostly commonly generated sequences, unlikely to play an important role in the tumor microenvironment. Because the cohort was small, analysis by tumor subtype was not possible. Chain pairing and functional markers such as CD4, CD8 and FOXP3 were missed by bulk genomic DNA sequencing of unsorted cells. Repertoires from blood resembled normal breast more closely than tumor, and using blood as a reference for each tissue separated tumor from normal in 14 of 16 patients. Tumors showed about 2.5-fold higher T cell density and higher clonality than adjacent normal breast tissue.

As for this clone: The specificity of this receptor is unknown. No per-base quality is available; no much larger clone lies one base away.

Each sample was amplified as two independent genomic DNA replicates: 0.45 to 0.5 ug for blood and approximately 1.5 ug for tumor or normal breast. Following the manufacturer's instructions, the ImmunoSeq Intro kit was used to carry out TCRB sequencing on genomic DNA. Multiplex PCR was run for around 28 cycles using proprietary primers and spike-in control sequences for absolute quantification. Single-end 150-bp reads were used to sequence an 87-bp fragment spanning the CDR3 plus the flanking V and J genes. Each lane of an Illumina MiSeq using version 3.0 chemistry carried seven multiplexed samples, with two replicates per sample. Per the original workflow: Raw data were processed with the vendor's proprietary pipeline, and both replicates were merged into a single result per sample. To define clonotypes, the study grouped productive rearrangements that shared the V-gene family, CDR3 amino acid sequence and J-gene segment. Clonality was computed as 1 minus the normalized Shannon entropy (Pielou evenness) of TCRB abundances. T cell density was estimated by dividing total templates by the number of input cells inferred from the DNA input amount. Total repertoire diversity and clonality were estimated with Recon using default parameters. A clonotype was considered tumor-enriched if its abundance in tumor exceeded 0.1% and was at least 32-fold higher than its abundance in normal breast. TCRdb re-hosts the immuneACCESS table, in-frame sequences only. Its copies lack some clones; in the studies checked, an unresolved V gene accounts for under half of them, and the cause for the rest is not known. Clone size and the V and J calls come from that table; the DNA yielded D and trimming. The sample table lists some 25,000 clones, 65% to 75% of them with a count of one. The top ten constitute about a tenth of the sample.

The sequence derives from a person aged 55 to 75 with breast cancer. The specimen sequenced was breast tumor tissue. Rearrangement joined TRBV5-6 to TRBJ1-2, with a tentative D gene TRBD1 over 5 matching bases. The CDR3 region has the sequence CASSFPEGRARNGYTF. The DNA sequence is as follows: TGTGCCAGCAGCTTTCCGGAGGGCAGGGCTAGGAATGGCTACACCTTC.